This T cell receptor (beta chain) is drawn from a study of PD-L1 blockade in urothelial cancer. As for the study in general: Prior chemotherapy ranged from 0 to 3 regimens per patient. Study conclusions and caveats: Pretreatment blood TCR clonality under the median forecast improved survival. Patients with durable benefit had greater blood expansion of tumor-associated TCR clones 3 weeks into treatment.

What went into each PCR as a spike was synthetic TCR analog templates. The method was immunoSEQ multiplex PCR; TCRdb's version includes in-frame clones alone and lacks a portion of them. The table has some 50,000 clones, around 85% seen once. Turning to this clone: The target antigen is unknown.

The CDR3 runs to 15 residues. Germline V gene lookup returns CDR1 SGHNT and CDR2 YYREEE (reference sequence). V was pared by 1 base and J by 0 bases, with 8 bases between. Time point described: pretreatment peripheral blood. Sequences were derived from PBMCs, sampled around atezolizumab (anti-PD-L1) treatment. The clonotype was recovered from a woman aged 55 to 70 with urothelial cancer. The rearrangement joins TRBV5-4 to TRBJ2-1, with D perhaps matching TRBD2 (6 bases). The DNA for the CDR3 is TGTGCCAGCAGCTTGTACGGGAGCTCCTACAATGAGCAGTTCTTC. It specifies CASSLYGSSYNEQFF.